The 7 T cell receptor beta chains reported below all come from one sample, sequenced in a study of identifying expanded T cells in peripheral blood. Clones were read by immunoSEQ multiplex PCR, and TCRdb kept only the in-frame ones, dropping some. The data hold about 94,000 clones, with around 90% observed a single time. What was sequenced was blood. The receptors were gathered from a person aged 18 to 75 in good health.

The chain recombines TRBV19 with TRBJ2-7; 8 bases agree with TRBD2. Germline-derived CDR1 and CDR2 are LNHDA and SQIVND (reference sequence). The CDR3 is made up of 16 amino acids. The V gene end was trimmed by 6 bases and the J gene end by 5 bases; junction bases not matched to a gene: 15. CDR3 DNA sequence: TGTGCCAGTAGGGAGACCGGGACTAGGGCTGGAAACGAGCAGTACTTC. Translation: CASRETGTRAGNEQYF.

The chain carries TRBV5-1 and TRBJ2-1, with D possibly matching TRBD1 (5 bases). Trimming cost V 3 bases and J 0 bases, with 16 bases left between them. CDR1 is SGHRS, CDR2 YFSETQ, per germline. This CDR3 contains 17 residues. The CDR3 coding sequence is TGCGCCAGCAGCTCTGGGGTAGGGGTGCGCTCCTACAATGAGCAGTTCTTC. Its protein is CASSSGVGVRSYNEQFF.

This clone was picked up one time. The chain uses TRBV5-1 and TRBJ1-4, with TRBD1 matching 11 bases. This CDR3 spans 14 amino acids. Per germline, CDR1 SGHRS and CDR2 YFSETQ. V gave up 4 bases and J gave up 7 bases; unmatched junction bases: 3. CDR3 in DNA: TGCGCCAGCAGCGGCGGGACAGGGGGTGAAAAACTGTTTTTT. Translated: CASSGGTGGEKLFF. Full variable domain (remainder filled in from reference TRBV5-1 and TRBJ1-4): KAGVTQTPRYLIKTRGQQVTLSCSPISGHRSVSWYQQTPGQGLQFLFEYFSETQRNKGNFPGRFSGRQFSNSRSEMNVSTLELGDSALYLCASSGGTGGEKLFFGSGTQLSVL.

This clone was seen a handful of times. The V call is TRBV5-1, the J call TRBJ2-3; D call uncertain. Germline CDR1 and CDR2: SGHRS and YFSETQ. The CDR3 contains 12 residues. V was cut by 3 bases and J by 7 bases, with 9 bases left in between. CDR3 sequence: CASSSAGNTQYF. DNA of the CDR3: TGCGCCAGCAGCTCAGCCGGTAATACGCAGTATTTT.

This clone appeared once. V gene TRBV9 combines with J gene TRBJ1-1; possible D gene TRBD1, 5 bases. Per the germline V gene, CDR1 is SGDLS and CDR2 is YYNGEE. CDR3 length: 15 residues. Trimming shortened V by 2 bases and J by 6 bases, and 17 bases separated the two germline ends. The CDR3 sequence is CASSVGGVRGAEAFF. In nucleotides, the CDR3 is TGTGCCAGCAGCGTGGGGGGTGTGCGGGGCGCTGAAGCTTTCTTT.

The genes are TRBV10-3 and TRBJ2-1; the D call may be TRBD1 or TRBD2 (5 bases each). This CDR3 is built from 15 residues. Between the trimmed V and J ends, which lost 8 bases and 7 bases, there was a span of 21 bases. Germline CDR1 is ENHRY and CDR2 is SYGVKD. The CDR3 nucleotides are TGTGCCATCGACCAAGGTAGGGACGTAACGAATGAGCAGTTCTTC. Encoded protein: CAIDQGRDVTNEQFF.

This clone appeared a few times. This chain uses TRBV30 with TRBJ1-4; 9 bases fit TRBD1. V shed 0 bases, J shed 13 bases, and the junction held 15 bases outside the gene matches. The germline gives CDR1 GTSNPN, CDR2 SVGIG (reference sequence). The CDR3 contains 16 residues. CDR3 protein: CAWSVHPGQGHDILFF. CDR3 bases: TGTGCCTGGAGTGTTCACCCGGGACAGGGCCACGACATACTGTTTTTT. Complete variable domain (other parts from reference TRBV30 and TRBJ1-4): SQTIHQWPATLVQPVGSPLSLECTVEGTSNPNLYWYRQAAGRGLQLLFYSVGIGQISSEVPQNLSASRPQDRQFILSSKKLLLSDSGFYLCAWSVHPGQGHDILFFGSGTQLSVL.